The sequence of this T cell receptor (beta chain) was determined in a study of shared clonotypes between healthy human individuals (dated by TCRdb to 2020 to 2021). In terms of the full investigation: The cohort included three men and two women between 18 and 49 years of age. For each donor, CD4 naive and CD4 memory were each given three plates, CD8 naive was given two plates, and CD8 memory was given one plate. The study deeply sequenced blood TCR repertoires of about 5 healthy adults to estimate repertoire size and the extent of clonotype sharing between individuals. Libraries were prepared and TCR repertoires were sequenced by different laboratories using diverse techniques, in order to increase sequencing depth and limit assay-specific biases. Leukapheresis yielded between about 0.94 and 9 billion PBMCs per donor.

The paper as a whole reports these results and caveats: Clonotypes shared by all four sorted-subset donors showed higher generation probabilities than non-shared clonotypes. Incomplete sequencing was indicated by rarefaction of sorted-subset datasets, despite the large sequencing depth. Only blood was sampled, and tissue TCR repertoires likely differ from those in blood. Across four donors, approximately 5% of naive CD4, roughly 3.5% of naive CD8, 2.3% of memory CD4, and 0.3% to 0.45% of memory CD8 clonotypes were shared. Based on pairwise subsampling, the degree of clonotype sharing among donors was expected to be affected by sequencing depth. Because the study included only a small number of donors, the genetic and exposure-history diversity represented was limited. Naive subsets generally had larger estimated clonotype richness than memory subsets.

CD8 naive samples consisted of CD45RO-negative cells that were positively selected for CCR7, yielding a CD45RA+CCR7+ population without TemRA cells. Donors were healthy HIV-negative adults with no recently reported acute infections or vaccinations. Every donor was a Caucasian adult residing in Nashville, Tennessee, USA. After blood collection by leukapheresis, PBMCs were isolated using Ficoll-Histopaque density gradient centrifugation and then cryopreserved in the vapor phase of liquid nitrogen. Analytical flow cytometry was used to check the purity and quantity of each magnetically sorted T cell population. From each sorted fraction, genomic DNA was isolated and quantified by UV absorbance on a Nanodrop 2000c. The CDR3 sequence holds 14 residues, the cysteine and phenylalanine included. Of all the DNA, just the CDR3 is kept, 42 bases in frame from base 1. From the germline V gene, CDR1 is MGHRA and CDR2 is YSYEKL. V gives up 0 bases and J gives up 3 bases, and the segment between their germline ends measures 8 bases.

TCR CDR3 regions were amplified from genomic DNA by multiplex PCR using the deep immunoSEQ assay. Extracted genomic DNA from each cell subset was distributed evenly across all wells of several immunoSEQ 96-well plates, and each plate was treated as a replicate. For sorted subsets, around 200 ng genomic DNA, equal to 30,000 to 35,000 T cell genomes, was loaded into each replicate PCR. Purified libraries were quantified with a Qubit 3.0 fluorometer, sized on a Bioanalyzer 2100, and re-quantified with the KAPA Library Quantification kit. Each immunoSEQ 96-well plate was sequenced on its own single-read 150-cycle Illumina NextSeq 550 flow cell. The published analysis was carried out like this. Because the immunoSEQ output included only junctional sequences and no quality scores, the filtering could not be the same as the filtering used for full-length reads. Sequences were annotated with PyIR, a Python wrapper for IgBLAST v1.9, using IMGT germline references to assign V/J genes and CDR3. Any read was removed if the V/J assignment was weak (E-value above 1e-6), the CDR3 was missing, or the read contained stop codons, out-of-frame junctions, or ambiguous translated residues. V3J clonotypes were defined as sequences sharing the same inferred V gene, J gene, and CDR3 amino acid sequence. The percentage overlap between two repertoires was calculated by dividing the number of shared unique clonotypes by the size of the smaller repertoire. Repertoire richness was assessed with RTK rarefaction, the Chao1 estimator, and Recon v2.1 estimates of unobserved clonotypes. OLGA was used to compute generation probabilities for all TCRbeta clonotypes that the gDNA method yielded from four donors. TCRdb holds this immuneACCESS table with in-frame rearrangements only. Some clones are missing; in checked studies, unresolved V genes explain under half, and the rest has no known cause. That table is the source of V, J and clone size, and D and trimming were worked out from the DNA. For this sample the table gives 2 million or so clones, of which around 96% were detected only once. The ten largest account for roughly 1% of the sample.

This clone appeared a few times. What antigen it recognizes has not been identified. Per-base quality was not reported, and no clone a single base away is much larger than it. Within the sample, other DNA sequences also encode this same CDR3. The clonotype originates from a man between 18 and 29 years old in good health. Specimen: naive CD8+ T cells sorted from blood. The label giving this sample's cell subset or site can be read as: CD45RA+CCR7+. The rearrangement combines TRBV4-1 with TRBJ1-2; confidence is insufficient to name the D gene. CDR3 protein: CASSQDPRDYGYTF. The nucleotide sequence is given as TGCGCCAGCAGCCAAGATCCCCGGGACTATGGCTACACCTTC.